The 15 T cell receptor beta chains given below trace back to one sample, sequenced in a study of beta chain features in type 1 diabetes. Study outcomes and limitations: Among all four CD4+ subsets, Type 1 diabetes patients had TCRB CDR3s that were moderately but significantly shorter.

These receptors' antigens are unknown. The isolated RNA, all of it, was reverse transcribed, so expressed TCRB transcripts were what got sequenced. Produced via immunoSEQ multiplex PCR; TCRdb's table is partial and in-frame only. The table lists about 660,000 clones, around 15% of them singletons. Material for sequencing was naive CD4+ T cells from blood. Every receptor here comes from a man younger than 35 with type 1 diabetes.

This rearrangement joins TRBV18 to TRBJ1-5; TRBD1 might be the D (6 bases). The V and J ends lost 3 bases and 0 bases respectively, with 9 bases between them. Per germline, CDR1 KGHSH and CDR2 LQKENI. This CDR3 has 15 amino acids. The CDR3: CASSPGTLSNQPQHF. Written as DNA, the CDR3 is TGTGCCAGCTCACCCGGGACACTTAGCAATCAGCCCCAGCATTTT.

About this clone itself: Additional DNA sequences in this sample encode the identical CDR3. This chain joins TRBV5-1 and TRBJ2-7; 9 bases match TRBD1. Unmatched junction bases numbered 4, after V lost 0 bases and J lost 3 bases. CDR3 size: 15 residues. Germline assignment: CDR1 SGHRS and CDR2 YFSETQ. The CDR3 region is CASSLAPGQGYEQYF. The CDR3 DNA sequence: TGCGCCAGCAGCTTGGCGCCGGGACAGGGCTACGAGCAGTACTTC.

This clone was seen a single time. The rearrangement joins TRBV11-2 to TRBJ1-1; unclear D gene. The CDR3 has 13 residues. Germline lookup yields CDR1 SGHAT and CDR2 FQNNGV. V was pared by 5 bases and J by 3 bases, with 10 bases between. The CDR3 protein is CASSPGPYTEAFF. The CDR3 region has the DNA TGTGCCAGCAGCCCAGGACCATACACTGAAGCTTTCTTT. Supplemented by reference TRBV11-2 and TRBJ1-1, the full variable domain reads EAGVAQSPRYKIIEKRQSVAFWCNPISGHATLYWYQQILGQGPKLLIQFQNNGVVDDSQLPKDRFSAERLKGVDSTLKIQPAKLEDSAVYLCASSPGPYTEAFFGQGTRLTVV.

This clone was picked up a small number of times. This chain connects TRBV29-1 to TRBJ2-6; D unclear. V lost 4 bases to trimming and J lost 4 bases, with 11 bases between them. Germline V CDR1 and CDR2: SQVTM, ANQGSEA. The CDR3 totals 14 residues. The chain's CDR3 is CSVGATSGANVLTF. The CDR3 DNA sequence: TGCAGCGTTGGGGCGACAAGCGGGGCCAACGTCCTGACTTTC. Looking up the rest from reference TRBV29-1 and TRBJ2-6 gives the full variable domain: SAVISQKPSRDICQRGTSLTIQCQVDSQVTMMFWYRQQPGQSLTLIATANQGSEATYESGFVIDKFPISRPNLTFSTLTVSNMSPEDSSIYLCSVGATSGANVLTFGAGSRLTVL.

The CDR3 sequence is CASSLRDSNQPQHF. In nucleotides, the CDR3 is TGTGCCAGCAGCTTGCGGGATAGCAATCAGCCCCAGCATTTT. V gene TRBV5-6 combines with J gene TRBJ1-5; the D is unclear. With 1 base removed from V and 0 bases from J, the gap between germline ends came to 5 bases. The germline gives CDR1 SGHDT, CDR2 YYEEEE. The CDR3 is 14 amino acids.

Only a few counts were recorded for this clone. V and J are TRBV9 and TRBJ1-1; tentatively, D is TRBD1 (6 bases). CDR3 size: 14 residues. V was cut by 5 bases and J by 0 bases, with 11 bases left in between. CDR1 is SGDLS and CDR2 is YYNGEE in the germline V gene. The CDR3 region is CASSRGHLNTEAFF. The DNA of the CDR3 is TGTGCCAGCAGTAGGGGACACTTGAACACTGAAGCTTTCTTT.

This clone was observed a handful of times. V is TRBV4-2 and J is TRBJ2-5; D possibly uses TRBD1 or TRBD2 (5 bases each). Looked up from germline, CDR1 is LGHNA and CDR2 is YNFKEQ. CDR3 size: 17 residues. Trimming took 1 base from V and 4 from J, leaving 19 bases between them. The chain's CDR3 is CASSQANVPNGAETQYF. The CDR3 DNA reads as TGTGCCAGCAGCCAAGCTAATGTTCCAAACGGGGCAGAGACCCAGTACTTC.

This clone was counted only a few times. The rearrangement uses TRBV10-3 and TRBJ1-6; TRBD1 is a possible D gene (5 bases). Germline assignment: CDR1 ENHRY and CDR2 SYGVKD. CDR3 size: 15 residues. The V end lost 3 bases, the J end lost 8 bases, and 14 bases lay between the germline ends. CDR3 nucleotide sequence: TGTGCCATCAGTGATGGTTTTAGGGGAGATTCACCCCTCCACTTT. Its protein product is CAISDGFRGDSPLHF.

This clone was recorded a few times. The V gene is TRBV9, the J gene TRBJ2-7; the D gene is possibly TRBD2 (5 bases). CDR3 size: 15 residues. Between the trimmed V and J ends, which lost 2 bases and 1 base, there was a span of 13 bases. Germline V lookup: CDR1 SGDLS, CDR2 YYNGEE. The CDR3 nucleotides read TGTGCCAGCAGCGTGTTGGCTAGCCCATCCTACGAGCAGTACTTC. Protein: CASSVLASPSYEQYF.

CDR3 sequence: CASSEYGSGHPLHF. The CDR3 DNA follows: TGTGCCAGCAGTGAATATGGATCAGGTCATCCCCTCCACTTT. The V gene is TRBV25-1, the J gene TRBJ1-6; D is unresolved. CDR3 length: 14 residues. Germline assignment: CDR1 MGHDK and CDR2 SYGVNS. The germline V and J ends were trimmed by 0 bases and 13 bases, with 13 bases remaining between them.

The chain carries TRBV18 and TRBJ2-1; 9 nucleotides align to TRBD1. V shed 3 bases and J 1 base; nucleotides not matched to a gene: 7. CDR3 length: 17 residues. CDR1 is KGHSH and CDR2 is LQKENI in the germline V gene. The CDR3 DNA follows: TGTGCCAGCTCACCGCGTCCGGGACAGGGATCCTACAATGAGCAGTTCTTC. This sequence encodes CASSPRPGQGSYNEQFF.

The chain is built from TRBV28 and TRBJ2-3; unclear D gene. Trimming removed 4 bases at V and 7 bases at J, with 15 bases between. CDR1 MDHEN and CDR2 SYDVKM come from the germline V gene. The CDR3 length is 14 residues. The CDR3 reads CASSSRTTSNTQYF. CDR3 sequence (DNA): TGTGCCAGCAGTTCGAGGACCACCTCAAATACGCAGTATTTT.

This clone was observed a few times. The rearrangement joins TRBV9 to TRBJ2-1; D is ambiguous. Trimming left V 6 bases short and J 4 bases short, with 14 bases between. The CDR3 contains 14 residues. Germline V gene sequence: CDR1 SGDLS, CDR2 YYNGEE. The CDR3 here is CASTPGNAYNEQFF. The CDR3 coding sequence is TGTGCCAGCACCCCTGGGAACGCGTACAATGAGCAGTTCTTC.

V is TRBV30 and J is TRBJ1-1; no clear D gene. V gave up 2 bases and J gave up 3 bases, with 10 bases separating them. Germline V gene sequence: CDR1 GTSNPN, CDR2 SVGIG (reference sequence). The length of the CDR3 is 13 residues. The CDR3 nucleotides read TGTGCCTGGAGTCCCCTTGGGGACACTGAAGCTTTCTTT. It translates to CAWSPLGDTEAFF.

Concerning this clone itself: This specimen includes other DNA sequences encoding the same CDR3. The CDR3 here is CASSYSRGEETQYF. As DNA, the CDR3 is TGTGCCAGCAGTTACTCGAGGGGGGAAGAGACCCAGTACTTC. The chain is built from TRBV6-5 and TRBJ2-5, with D possibly being TRBD1 or TRBD2 (6 bases each). The CDR3 totals 14 residues. Trimming pared 0 bases from V and 3 bases from J, leaving 8 bases between. Germline V gene lookup returns CDR1 MNHEY and CDR2 SVGAGI.